In this sample, the clone carrying this TCR beta chain turned up a few times. Trimming removed 3 bases from V and 2 bases from J, with 12 bases in between. Germline loops: CDR1 SGHTA, CDR2 FQGTGA. This CDR3 region has 15 residues. The sample is drawn from a study of glioma-infiltrating T cells after dendritic cell vaccination. The PCR used 60 V beta and 13 J beta primers. TCRdb's table, derived via immunoSEQ multiplex PCR, lists solely in-frame clones and lacks some. The sample consists of around 3,100 clones, about 80% of them appearing once. This chain uses TRBV7-3 with TRBJ2-3, with a weak D call TRBD2 (5 bases). The source of this sequence is a human donor with glioblastoma. Sequencing used tumor tissue, obtained before dendritic cell vaccination. CDR3 loop: CASSLRNGDTDTQYF. CDR3 DNA sequence: TGTGCCAGCAGCTTGAGAAACGGGGACACAGATACGCAGTATTTT.